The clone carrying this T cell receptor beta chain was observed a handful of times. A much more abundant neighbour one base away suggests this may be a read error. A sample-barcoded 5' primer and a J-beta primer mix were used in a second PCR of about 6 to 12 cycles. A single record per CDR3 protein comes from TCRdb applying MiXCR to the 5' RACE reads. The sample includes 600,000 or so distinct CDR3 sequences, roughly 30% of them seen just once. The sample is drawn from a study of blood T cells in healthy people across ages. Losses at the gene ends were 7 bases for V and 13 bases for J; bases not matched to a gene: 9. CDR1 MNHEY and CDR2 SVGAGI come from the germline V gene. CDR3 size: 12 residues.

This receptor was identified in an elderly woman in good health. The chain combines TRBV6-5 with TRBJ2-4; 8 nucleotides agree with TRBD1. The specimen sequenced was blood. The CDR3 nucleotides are TGTGCCAGCATAGACAGGGGTAATGAGCAGTACTTC. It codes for CASIDRGNEQYF.